A single sample gave rise to the 27 T cell receptor beta chains below, sequenced in a study of blood T cell repertoires in COVID-19. Here immunoSEQ multiplex PCR was the method, and the copy in TCRdb shows in-frame clones only, minus some. The repertoire holds approximately 450,000 clones, with around nine tenths as singletons. The sequenced material came from peripheral blood. Source of these receptors: a woman in her twenties or thirties with acute or convalescent COVID-19.

The chain links TRBV12-3 or TRBV12-4 to TRBJ1-1, with TRBD1 identical over 9 bases. The V gene end was trimmed by 5 bases and the J gene end by 9 bases; junction bases not matched to a gene: 7. CDR3 length equals 13 residues. CDR3 amino acids: CASSHGQGIQAFF. The DNA for the CDR3 is TGTGCCAGCAGTCACGGACAGGGGATTCAAGCTTTCTTT.

The rearrangement uses TRBV30 and TRBJ1-3; no clear D. Germline loops: CDR1 GTSNPN, CDR2 SVGIG (reference sequence). The CDR3 length is 13 residues. Trimming took 2 bases from V and 0 from J, leaving 5 bases between them. DNA for the CDR3: TGTGCCTGGAGTATCCTCTCTGGAAACACCATATATTTT. It is translated as CAWSILSGNTIYF.

The chain employs TRBV29-1 and TRBJ1-6, with TRBD1 matching over 7 bases. Germline CDR1 and CDR2: SQVTM and ANQGSEA. CDR3 length: 13 residues. J was trimmed by 8 bases and V by 7 bases; bases with no gene match: 8. CDR3 region: CSAKDRVDSPLHF. The CDR3 coding sequence is TGCAGCGCTAAAGACAGGGTAGATTCACCCCTCCACTTT.

The rearrangement links TRBV5-8 to TRBJ1-6; D not resolved. The CDR3 runs to 13 residues. V shed 1 base and J shed 8 bases, with 7 bases lying between them. Germline CDR1 and CDR2: SGHTS and YDEGEE. CDR3 amino acids: CASSLYRDSPLHF. The CDR3 DNA sequence: TGTGCCAGCAGCTTGTATCGGGATTCACCCCTCCACTTT. Supplemented by reference TRBV5-8 and TRBJ1-6, the full variable domain reads EAGVTQSPTHLIKTRGQQATLRCSPISGHTSVYWYQQALGLGLQFLLWYDEGEERNRGNFPPRFSGRQFPNYSSELNVNALELEDSALYLCASSLYRDSPLHFGNGTRLTVT.

The V and J genes are TRBV27 and TRBJ2-1; TRBD2 agrees at 8 bases. The junction had 2 bases not matched to a gene; V was cut back by 2 bases and J by 2 bases. Germline V gene sequence: CDR1 MNHEY, CDR2 SMNVEV (reference sequence). This CDR3 contains 15 residues. CDR3 in DNA: TGTGCCAGCAGTTTAGCGGGGGGTACCTACAATGAGCAGTTCTTC. It codes for CASSLAGGTYNEQFF.

This sequence joins TRBV9 and TRBJ2-1, with D perhaps TRBD2 (6 bases). Trimming shortened V by 4 bases and J by 0 bases, and 11 bases separated the two germline ends. Germline assignment: CDR1 SGDLS and CDR2 YYNGEE. The CDR3 has 15 residues. The CDR3 DNA reads as TGTGCCAGCAGCCCCGGGGGTAGCTCCTACAATGAGCAGTTCTTC. Translating it yields CASSPGGSSYNEQFF.

This clone was seen only a few times. The CDR3 here is CASSLLAVNTEAFF. DNA for the CDR3: TGCGCCAGCAGCTTGTTAGCGGTAAACACTGAAGCTTTCTTT. This rearrangement joins TRBV5-1 to TRBJ1-1; D ambiguous. Between the trimmed V and J ends, which lost 1 base and 2 bases, there was a span of 9 bases. The CDR3 is 14 residues long. Germline V gene sequence: CDR1 SGHRS, CDR2 YFSETQ.

This chain connects TRBV18 to TRBJ1-1; D uncertain. The CDR3 has 16 amino acids. Germline values: CDR1 KGHSH, CDR2 LQKENI. The V gene lost 6 bases and the J gene lost 1 base, with 18 bases spanning the gap. CDR3 sequence reads: CASSDRRVGWNTEAFF. In DNA, the CDR3 is TGTGCCAGCTCCGACCGGCGGGTAGGTTGGAACACTGAAGCTTTCTTT.

The chain is built from TRBV4-2 and TRBJ2-2, with 7 nucleotides matching TRBD1. Germline V lookup: CDR1 LGHNA, CDR2 YNFKEQ. The ends lost 1 base at V and 3 bases at J; junction bases unmatched: 8. The CDR3 is made up of 17 amino acids. Here the CDR3 reads CASSQGTGTDYTGELFF. Written as DNA, the CDR3 is TGTGCCAGCAGCCAAGGAACCGGGACAGACTACACCGGGGAGCTGTTTTTT.

The J gene is TRBJ1-2, the V gene TRBV7-8; D is unresolved. The CDR3 length is 16 residues. Trimming removed 4 bases at V and 3 bases at J, with 18 bases between. Looked up from germline, CDR1 is SGHVS and CDR2 is FQNEAQ. This chain's CDR3 is CASSSQVVGGYYGYTF. The CDR3 region has the DNA TGTGCCAGCAGCTCTCAGGTGGTGGGAGGATACTATGGCTACACCTTC.

The chain employs TRBV11-2 and TRBJ1-2; a possible D gene is TRBD1 (6 bases). The germline V gene has CDR1 SGHAT and CDR2 FQNNGV. V lost 7 bases and J lost 1, with 13 bases in between. This CDR3 contains 14 residues. CDR3 sequence (DNA): TGTGCCAGCACCCCGGACAGATTTAACTATGGCTACACCTTC. Its translation is CASTPDRFNYGYTF. Complete variable domain (other parts from reference TRBV11-2 and TRBJ1-2): EAGVAQSPRYKIIEKRQSVAFWCNPISGHATLYWYQQILGQGPKLLIQFQNNGVVDDSQLPKDRFSAERLKGVDSTLKIQPAKLEDSAVYLCASTPDRFNYGYTFGSGTRLTVV.

This clone was recorded a few times. The chain employs TRBV10-3 and TRBJ2-5, with TRBD2 identical over 8 bases. The V gene's germline CDR1 is ENHRY and CDR2 SYGVKD. J was trimmed by 5 bases and V by 10 bases; bases with no gene match: 9. The CDR3 sequence is 13 residues long. The CDR3: CANTGGPRETQYF. In nucleotides, the CDR3 is TGTGCCAACACGGGGGGGCCCCGGGAGACCCAGTACTTC.

The V call is TRBV11-2, the J call TRBJ2-1; no firm D call. V was shortened by 3 bases and J by 7 bases, with 4 bases between the two germline ends. Germline loops: CDR1 SGHAT, CDR2 FQNNGV. The length of the CDR3 is 11 residues. As DNA, the CDR3 is TGTGCCAGCAGCTTGGCTAATGAGCAGTTCTTC. This gives the protein CASSLANEQFF.

The chain carries TRBV5-8 and TRBJ2-2; no clear D. The germline gives CDR1 SGHTS, CDR2 YDEGEE. V dropped 5 bases and J dropped 4 bases, with 12 bases sitting between them. This CDR3 has 14 residues. The CDR3 bases are TGTGCCAGCAGTGACTCCCCTTCCACCGGGGAGCTGTTTTTT. It yields the protein CASSDSPSTGELFF.

V is TRBV2 and J is TRBJ2-5; tentatively, D is TRBD2 (6 bases). Germline V gene lookup returns CDR1 SNHLY and CDR2 FYNNEI. V was pared by 7 bases and J by 1 base, with 10 bases between. The CDR3 has 13 residues. CDR3 region: CASTGGIQETQYF. Written as DNA, the CDR3 is TGTGCCAGCACCGGCGGGATCCAAGAGACCCAGTACTTC.

The gene calls are TRBV5-5 and TRBJ1-3; 8 bases align to TRBD1. The length of the CDR3 is 16 residues. The ends lost 0 bases at V and 2 bases at J; junction bases unmatched: 4. Germline V CDR1 and CDR2: SGHKS, YYEKEE (reference sequence). The chain's CDR3 is CASSLAQGATGNTIYF. The CDR3 DNA follows: TGTGCCAGCAGCTTGGCCCAGGGGGCGACTGGAAACACCATATATTTT.

This chain connects TRBV18 to TRBJ2-1; possibly TRBD1 for D (6 bases). The CDR3 spans 14 residues. Germline V lookup: CDR1 KGHSH, CDR2 LQKENI. V lost 6 bases and J 7 bases, leaving 16 bases between the germline ends. CDR3 in amino acids: CASSTGLGWNEQFF. As DNA, the CDR3 is TGTGCCAGCTCGACAGGTTTAGGTTGGAATGAGCAGTTCTTC.

J is TRBJ1-2 and V is TRBV28; 9 bases agree with TRBD1. The CDR3 is made up of 15 amino acids. Germline loops: CDR1 MDHEN, CDR2 SYDVKM. V shed 2 bases and J 6 bases; nucleotides not matched to a gene: 7. CDR3 DNA sequence: TGTGCCAGCAGTTTACCCGAGGGACAGGGAAATGGCTACACCTTC. Its protein product is CASSLPEGQGNGYTF.

The CDR3 sequence: CASSPSITGGNTEAFF. The CDR3, as DNA: TGTGCCAGCTCACCAAGTATCACAGGGGGGAACACTGAAGCTTTCTTT. This sequence joins TRBV18 and TRBJ1-1; TRBD1 agrees at 8 bases. The V gene's germline CDR1 is KGHSH and CDR2 LQKENI. This CDR3 is built from 16 residues. V shed 2 bases and J 1 base; nucleotides not matched to a gene: 6.

The V and J genes are TRBV30 and TRBJ1-5; D remains ambiguous. This CDR3 comprises 13 residues. The V gene's germline CDR1 is GTSNPN and CDR2 SVGIG (reference sequence). Trimming pared 0 bases from V and 6 bases from J, leaving 9 bases between. CDR3 in amino acids: CAWSVGGIQPQHF. In DNA, the CDR3 is TGTGCCTGGAGTGTAGGAGGAATTCAGCCCCAGCATTTT.

This sequence joins TRBV7-9 and TRBJ1-2; possible D gene TRBD1, 5 bases. The germline V and J ends were trimmed by 4 bases and 2 bases, with 17 bases remaining between them. Germline V gene sequence: CDR1 SEHNR, CDR2 FQNEAQ (reference sequence). The CDR3 extends over 16 amino acids. The CDR3 is CASSSTTGTANYGYTF. The CDR3 DNA reads TGTGCCAGCAGCTCGACGACCGGGACTGCAAACTATGGCTACACCTTC.

As regards this clone: This sample includes further DNA sequences coding for the same CDR3. The genes are TRBV6-5 and TRBJ1-4; D perhaps matches TRBD1 (5 bases). Trimming shortened V by 5 bases and J by 5 bases, and 12 bases separated the two germline ends. CDR3 length equals 14 residues. Germline V lookup: CDR1 MNHEY, CDR2 SVGAGI. The CDR3 region is CASSPLGGNEKLFF. The CDR3, as DNA: TGTGCCAGCAGTCCACTGGGGGGGAATGAAAAACTGTTTTTT.

In its sample, this clone was seen a few times. The genes are TRBV5-1 and TRBJ1-1, with 7 bases identical to TRBD1. Trimming took 3 bases from V and 6 from J; bases not matched to a gene: 8. CDR1 and CDR2 (germline): SGHRS, YFSETQ. The CDR3 is 14 residues long. In nucleotides, the CDR3 is TGCGCCAGCAGCTCAAGACAGGGTGGGTCTGAAGCTTTCTTT. Encoded protein: CASSSRQGGSEAFF.

The J gene is TRBJ1-1, the V gene TRBV30; 9 positions agree with TRBD1. Germline CDR1 is GTSNPN and CDR2 is SVGIG (reference sequence). The CDR3 is 13 amino acids. The V gene end was trimmed by 1 base and the J gene end by 4 bases; junction bases not matched to a gene: 1. The CDR3 coding sequence is TGTGCCTGGAGTGGGGACAGGGCCACTGAAGCTTTCTTT. Protein product: CAWSGDRATEAFF.

The V call is TRBV29-1, the J call TRBJ1-4, with D perhaps TRBD1 (5 bases). This CDR3 spans 12 amino acids. Germline-derived CDR1 and CDR2 are SQVTM and ANQGSEA. Trimming shortened V by 0 bases and J by 8 bases, and 7 bases separated the two germline ends. The CDR3 DNA follows: TGCAGCGTTGAAGACGGGGGGGAAAAACTGTTTTTT. This gives the protein CSVEDGGEKLFF.

The chain uses TRBV4-1 and TRBJ1-4, with D unclear. Germline V gives CDR1 MGHRA, CDR2 YSYEKL. Trimming removed 4 bases at V and 7 bases at J, with 16 bases between. This CDR3 region has 15 residues. In nucleotides, the CDR3 is TGCGCCAGCAGCCTAAATACTGGAGGAGGTGAAAAACTGTTTTTT. This sequence encodes CASSLNTGGGEKLFF.

This clone was recorded only once. V and J are TRBV3-1 (or the pseudogene TRBV3-2) and TRBJ2-4, with D tentatively TRBD2 (6 bases). Germline values: CDR1 LGHDT, CDR2 YNNKEL (reference sequence). V gave up 7 bases and J gave up 4 bases, with 14 bases separating them. This CDR3 region has 14 residues. DNA for the CDR3: TGTGCCAGCACCCCCGCGGCGGGGAAAAACATTCAGTACTTC. Amino acid sequence: CASTPAAGKNIQYF.